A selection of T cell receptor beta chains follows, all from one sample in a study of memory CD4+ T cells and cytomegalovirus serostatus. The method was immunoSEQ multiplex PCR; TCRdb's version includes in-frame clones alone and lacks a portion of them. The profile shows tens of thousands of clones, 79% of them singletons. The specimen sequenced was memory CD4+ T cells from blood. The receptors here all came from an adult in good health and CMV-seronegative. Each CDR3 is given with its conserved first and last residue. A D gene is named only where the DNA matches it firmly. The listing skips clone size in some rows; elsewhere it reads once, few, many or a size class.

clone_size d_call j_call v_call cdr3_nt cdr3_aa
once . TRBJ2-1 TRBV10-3 TGTGCCACTCAGGGAGGAGGCCCAAACAATGAGCAGTTCTTC CATQGGGPNNEQFF
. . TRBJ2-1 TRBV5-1 TGCGCCAGCAGCTTGGCCGGCGGGACTCGTGAGCAGTTCTTC CASSLAGGTREQFF
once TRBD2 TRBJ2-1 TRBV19 TGTGCCAGTAGTGTCCTAGCGGGAGCTTCGGGAGAGCAGTTCTTC CASSVLAGASGEQFF
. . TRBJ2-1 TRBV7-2 TGTGCCAGCAGAAGGGATGGATACAATGAGCAGTTCTTC CASRRDGYNEQFF
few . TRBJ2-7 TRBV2 TGTGCCAGCAGTGGGCGGCCCCTCGAGCAGTACTTC CASSGRPLEQYF
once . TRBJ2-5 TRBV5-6 TGTGCCAGCAGCTTAGGTTCGGGGACGTACCAAGAGACCCAGTACTTC CASSLGSGTYQETQYF
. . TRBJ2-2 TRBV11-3 TGTGCCAGCAGGTGGCGGGGTTTGAACACCGGGGAGCTGTTTTTT CASRWRGLNTGELFF
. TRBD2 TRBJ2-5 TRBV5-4 TGTGCCAGCAGCTTGGGGACTAGCGGGAGGTTGGGGACCCAGTACTTC CASSLGTSGRLGTQYF
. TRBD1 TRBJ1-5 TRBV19 TGTGCCAGTAGTTTGAGAGGGGGCAGTCAGCCCCAGCATTTT CASSLRGGSQPQHF
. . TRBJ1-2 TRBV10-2 TGCGCCAGCAGTGAGCTTCACTCCTATGGCTACACCTTC CASSELHSYGYTF
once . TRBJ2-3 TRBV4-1 TGCGCCAGCAGCCAAGATAGGGCTAGTTCAAATACGCAGTATTTT CASSQDRASSNTQYF
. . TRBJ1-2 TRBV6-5 TGTGCCAGCAGTTACCCAGGGCGATATGGCTACACCTTC CASSYPGRYGYTF
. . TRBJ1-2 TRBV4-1 TGCGCCAGCAGCTCCTCTTGGGTATCTAACTATGGCTACACCTTC CASSSSWVSNYGYTF
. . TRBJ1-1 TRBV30 TGTGCCTGGCTCCTGTCGGGCGTGAACACTGAAGCTTTCTTT CAWLLSGVNTEAFF
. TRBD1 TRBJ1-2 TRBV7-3 TGTGCCAGCAGCTTAACTAGGGACAGTCAGGGGGATGGCTACACCTTC CASSLTRDSQGDGYTF
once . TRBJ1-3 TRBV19 TGTGCCAGTAGGGACCGCAGAAACTCTGGAAACACCATATATTTT CASRDRRNSGNTIYF
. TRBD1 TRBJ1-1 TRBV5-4 TGTGCCAGCAGTACAAATGACAGGGGAAGGGACACTGAAGCTTTCTTT CASSTNDRGRDTEAFF
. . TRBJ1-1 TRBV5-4 TGTGCCAGCAGCGCAGGTGGGGAAACGGACACTGAAGCTTTCTTT CASSAGGETDTEAFF
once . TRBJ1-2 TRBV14 TGTGCCAGCAGCCAAGAGGAGGGTATGGTTCATGGCTACACCTTC CASSQEEGMVHGYTF
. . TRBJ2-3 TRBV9 TGTGCCAGCAGCGTAGAGCGGCACTCCACAGATACGCAGTATTTT CASSVERHSTDTQYF
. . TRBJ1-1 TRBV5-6 TGTGCCAGCATGAGCAGACGTGGCACTGAAGCTTTCTTT CASMSRRGTEAFF
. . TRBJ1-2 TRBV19 TGTGCTTCATCAAATAAGGGGGTTGGTGGCTACACCTTC CASSNKGVGGYTF
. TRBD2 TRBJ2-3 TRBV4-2 TGTGCCAGCAGCCAAGTGAATAGCGGGAGTGCAGATACGCAGTATTTT CASSQVNSGSADTQYF
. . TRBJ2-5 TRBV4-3 TGCGCCAGCAGCCAAGTCGCCGGACAGCCCCAAGAGACCCAGTACTTC CASSQVAGQPQETQYF
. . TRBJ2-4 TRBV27 TGTGCCAGCAGTTTGGCAGGGGGGTACATTCAGTACTTC CASSLAGGYIQYF
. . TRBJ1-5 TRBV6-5 TGTGCCAGCAGTTACTCTCGGGGTAATCAGCCCCAGCATTTT CASSYSRGNQPQHF
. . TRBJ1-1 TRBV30 TGTGCCTGGGCCCTAACCGCGGGGAACACTGAAGCTTTCTTT CAWALTAGNTEAFF
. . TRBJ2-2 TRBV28 TGTGCCTCGATTGCATCGGGGGCGCATATGGCAACCGGGGAGCTGTTTTTT CASIASGAHMATGELFF
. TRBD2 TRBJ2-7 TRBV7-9 TGTGCCAGCAGCTTTAGCGGGAGCGGAGGGGAGCAGTACTTC CASSFSGSGGEQYF
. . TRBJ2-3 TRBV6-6 TGTGCCAGCAGTTATGGTCGGGGGTTTGCAGATACGCAGTATTTT CASSYGRGFADTQYF
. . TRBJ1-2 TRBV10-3 TGTGCCATCAGTGAGTCAACAGGGAGGGGACCTGGCGGCTACACCTTC CAISESTGRGPGGYTF
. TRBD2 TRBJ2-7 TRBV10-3 TGTGCCATCAGTGGGACTAGCGGGAGCGACGAGCAGTACTTC CAISGTSGSDEQYF
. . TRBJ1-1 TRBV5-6 TGTGCCAGCAGCTTGGTGGCCCAGGCGGACACTGAAGCTTTCTTT CASSLVAQADTEAFF
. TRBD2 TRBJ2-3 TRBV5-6 TGTGCCAGCAGCTTGGCGGGGGGGGCAAATACGCAGTATTTT CASSLAGGANTQYF
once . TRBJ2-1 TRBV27 TGTGCCAGCAGTTACTCCGCCTACGGGGCCTACAATGAGCAGTTCTTC CASSYSAYGAYNEQFF